These 3 T cell receptor beta chains originate from one sample sequenced in a study of blood T cell repertoires in COVID-19. This table comes from immunoSEQ multiplex PCR, and its TCRdb copy is limited to in-frame clones, with some not included. The sample carries hundreds of thousands of clones, 80% to 90% recorded once. The specimen sequenced was PBMCs or T cells enriched from blood (not recorded which). These receptors all come from a man aged 18 to 30 who had recovered from COVID-19.

The genes are TRBV2 and TRBJ1-1, with 9 bases that match TRBD1. CDR1 is SNHLY, CDR2 FYNNEI, per germline. The CDR3 contains 16 residues. V trimming: 8 bases; J trimming: 4 bases; junction bases outside the gene matches: 14. In DNA form, the CDR3 reads TGTGCCAGCCTCAACGACAGGGGGTCCATGAGCACTGAAGCTTTCTTT. Its translation: CASLNDRGSMSTEAFF.

The V and J genes are TRBV6-1 and TRBJ1-1; D unresolved. V lost 1 base and J lost 1, with 7 bases in between. CDR3 length: 14 amino acids. Germline V gene data show CDR1 as MNHNS and CDR2 as SASEGT. CDR3 in amino acids: CASSEEHKNTEAFF. The CDR3 region has the DNA TGTGCCAGCAGTGAAGAGCATAAGAACACTGAAGCTTTCTTT.

V gene TRBV5-1 combines with J gene TRBJ2-6; no firm D call. V gave up 0 bases and J gave up 3 bases, with 10 bases separating them. Germline V gene sequence: CDR1 SGHRS, CDR2 YFSETQ. CDR3 length: 16 amino acids. The CDR3: CASSLDPSGGANVLTF. The CDR3 DNA reads as TGCGCCAGCAGCTTGGATCCCTCGGGTGGGGCCAACGTCCTGACTTTC.